This TCR beta chain is from a study of blood T cell repertoires in COVID-19. In the study overall: COVID-19 samples, acute and convalescent, were from the United States, Italy and Spain. PBMCs, B-cell-depleted T cells, or T cells provided the cDNA or gDNA that made up the material.

Germline CDR1 reads SGDLS; CDR2 reads YYNGEE. The length of the CDR3 is 14 residues. V lost 0 bases and J lost 3; bases outside the gene matches: 2. Original methodology: The assay estimated nucleated cells by amplifying reference gene primers. TCRdb's table, derived via immunoSEQ multiplex PCR, lists solely in-frame clones and lacks some. V, J and clone size are those of that table, while D and trimming were read from the DNA. The repertoire holds about 100,000 clones, 84% seen once, with less than 2% in the top ten. The receptor comes from a man aged 65-85 years with active or convalescent COVID-19. The sequencing sample was made of peripheral blood. The chain combines TRBV9 with TRBJ2-5, with 7 bases identical to TRBD1. CDR3 amino acids: CASSVVGTEETQYF. The CDR3, as DNA: TGTGCCAGCAGCGTAGTGGGGACAGAAGAGACCCAGTACTTC.